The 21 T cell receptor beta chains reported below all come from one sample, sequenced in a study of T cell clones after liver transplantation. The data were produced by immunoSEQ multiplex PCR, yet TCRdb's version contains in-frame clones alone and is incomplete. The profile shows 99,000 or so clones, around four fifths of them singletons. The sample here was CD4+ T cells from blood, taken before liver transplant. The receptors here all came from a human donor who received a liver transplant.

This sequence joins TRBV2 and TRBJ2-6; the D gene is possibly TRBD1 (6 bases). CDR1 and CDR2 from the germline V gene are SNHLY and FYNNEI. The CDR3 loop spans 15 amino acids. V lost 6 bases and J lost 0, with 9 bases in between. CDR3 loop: CASRNRVSGANVLTF. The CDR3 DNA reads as TGTGCCAGCAGGAACAGGGTCTCTGGGGCCAACGTCCTGACTTTC.

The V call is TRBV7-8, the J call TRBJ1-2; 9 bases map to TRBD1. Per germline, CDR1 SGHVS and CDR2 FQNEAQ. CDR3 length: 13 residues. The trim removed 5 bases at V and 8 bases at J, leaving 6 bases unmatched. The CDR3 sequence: CASSLGQGKGYTF. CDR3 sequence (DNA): TGTGCCAGCAGCCTGGGACAGGGCAAAGGCTACACCTTC. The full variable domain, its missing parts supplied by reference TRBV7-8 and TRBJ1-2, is GAGVSQSPRYKVAKRGQDVALRCDPISGHVSLFWYQQALGQGPEFLTYFQNEAQLDKSGLPSDRFFAERPEGSVSTLKIQRTQQEDSAVYLCASSLGQGKGYTFGSGTRLTVV.

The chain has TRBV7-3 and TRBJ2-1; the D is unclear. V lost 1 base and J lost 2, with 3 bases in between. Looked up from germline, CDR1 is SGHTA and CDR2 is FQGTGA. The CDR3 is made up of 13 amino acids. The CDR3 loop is CASSLKPYNEQFF. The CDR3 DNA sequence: TGTGCCAGCAGCTTAAAACCCTACAATGAGCAGTTCTTC.

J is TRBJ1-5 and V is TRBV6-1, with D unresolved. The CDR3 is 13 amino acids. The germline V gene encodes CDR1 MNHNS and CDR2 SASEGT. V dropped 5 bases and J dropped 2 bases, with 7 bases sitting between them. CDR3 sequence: CASSPEGNQPQHF. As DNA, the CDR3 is TGTGCCAGCAGTCCTGAGGGCAATCAGCCCCAGCATTTT.

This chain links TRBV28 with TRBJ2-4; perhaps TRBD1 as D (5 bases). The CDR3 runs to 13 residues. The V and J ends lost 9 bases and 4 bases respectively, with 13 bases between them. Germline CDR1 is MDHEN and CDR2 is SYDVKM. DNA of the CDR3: TGTGCCAGTACAGGCTACTCAAAAAACATTCAGTACTTC. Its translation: CASTGYSKNIQYF.

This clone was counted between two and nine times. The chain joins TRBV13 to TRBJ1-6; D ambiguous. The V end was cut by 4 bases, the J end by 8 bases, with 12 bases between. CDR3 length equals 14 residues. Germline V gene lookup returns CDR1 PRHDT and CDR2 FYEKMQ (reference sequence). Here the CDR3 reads CASSSREWDSPLHF. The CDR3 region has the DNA TGTGCCAGCAGCTCTCGAGAGTGGGATTCACCCCTCCACTTT.

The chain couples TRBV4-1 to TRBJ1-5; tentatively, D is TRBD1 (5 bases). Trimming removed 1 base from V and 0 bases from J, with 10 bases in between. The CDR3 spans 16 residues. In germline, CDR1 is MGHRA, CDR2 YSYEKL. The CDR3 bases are TGCGCCAGCAGCCAAGTTCAAGGGGTTAGCAATCAGCCCCAGCATTTT. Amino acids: CASSQVQGVSNQPQHF.

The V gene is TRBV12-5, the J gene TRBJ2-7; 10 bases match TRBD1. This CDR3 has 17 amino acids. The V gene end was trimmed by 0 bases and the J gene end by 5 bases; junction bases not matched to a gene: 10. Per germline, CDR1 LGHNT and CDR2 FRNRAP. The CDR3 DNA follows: TGTGCTAGTGGTTTGGTAAGGGGGACAGGGGTCCACCACGAGCAGTACTTC. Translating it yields CASGLVRGTGVHHEQYF. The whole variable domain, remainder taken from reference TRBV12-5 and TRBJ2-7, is DARVTQTPRHKVTEMGQEVTMRCQPILGHNTVFWYRQTMMQGLELLAYFRNRAPLDDSGMPKDRFSAEMPDATLATLKIQPSEPRDSAVYFCASGLVRGTGVHHEQYFGPGTRLTVT.

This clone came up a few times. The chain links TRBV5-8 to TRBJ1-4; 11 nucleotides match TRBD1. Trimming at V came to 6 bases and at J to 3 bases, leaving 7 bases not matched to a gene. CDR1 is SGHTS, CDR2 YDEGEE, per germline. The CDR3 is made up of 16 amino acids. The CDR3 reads CASITGQGVSNEKLFF. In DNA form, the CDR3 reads TGTGCCAGCATAACGGGACAGGGGGTTTCTAATGAAAAACTGTTTTTT.

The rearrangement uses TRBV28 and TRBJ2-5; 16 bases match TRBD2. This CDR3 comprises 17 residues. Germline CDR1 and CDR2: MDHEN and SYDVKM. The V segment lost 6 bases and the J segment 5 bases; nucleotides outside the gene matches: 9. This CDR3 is CASSLAVGLAGGETQYF. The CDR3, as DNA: TGTGCCAGCAGCCTCGCCGTGGGACTAGCGGGAGGGGAGACCCAGTACTTC.

The CDR3 sequence is CASSSGPSTDTQYF. The CDR3, as DNA: TGTGCCAGCAGTAGCGGGCCTAGCACAGATACGCAGTATTTT. The gene calls are TRBV7-6 and TRBJ2-3; TRBD2 agrees at 7 bases. The CDR3 consists of 14 residues. V gave up 6 bases and J gave up 0 bases; unmatched junction bases: 3. Germline CDR1 SGHVS, CDR2 FNYEAQ. The entire variable domain, with the rest obtained from reference TRBV7-6 and TRBJ2-3, is as follows: GAGVSQSPRYKVTKRGQDVALRCDPISGHVSLYWYRQALGQGPEFLTYFNYEAQQDKSGLPNDRFSAERPEGSISTLTIQRTEQRDSAMYRCASSSGPSTDTQYFGPGTRLTVL.

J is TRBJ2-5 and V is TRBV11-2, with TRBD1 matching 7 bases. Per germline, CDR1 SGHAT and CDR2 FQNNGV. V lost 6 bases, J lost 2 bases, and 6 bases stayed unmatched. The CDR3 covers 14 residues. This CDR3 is CASRPGQPQETQYF. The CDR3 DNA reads TGTGCCAGCAGACCGGGACAGCCGCAAGAGACCCAGTACTTC. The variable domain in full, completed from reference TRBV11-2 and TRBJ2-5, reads EAGVAQSPRYKIIEKRQSVAFWCNPISGHATLYWYQQILGQGPKLLIQFQNNGVVDDSQLPKDRFSAERLKGVDSTLKIQPAKLEDSAVYLCASRPGQPQETQYFGPGTRLLVL.

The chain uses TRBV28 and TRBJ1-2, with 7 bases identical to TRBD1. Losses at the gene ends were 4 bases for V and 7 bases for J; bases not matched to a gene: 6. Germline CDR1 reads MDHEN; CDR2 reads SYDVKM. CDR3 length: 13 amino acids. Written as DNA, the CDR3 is TGTGCCAGCAGTTCTGGACAGGCCAGTGGCTACACCTTC. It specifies CASSSGQASGYTF.

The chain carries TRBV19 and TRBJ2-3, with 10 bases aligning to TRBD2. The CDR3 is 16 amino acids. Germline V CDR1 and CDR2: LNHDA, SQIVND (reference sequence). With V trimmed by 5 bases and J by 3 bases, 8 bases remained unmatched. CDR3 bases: TGTGCCAGTAGTCTAACTAGCGGGGCAGGTACAGATACGCAGTATTTT. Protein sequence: CASSLTSGAGTDTQYF.

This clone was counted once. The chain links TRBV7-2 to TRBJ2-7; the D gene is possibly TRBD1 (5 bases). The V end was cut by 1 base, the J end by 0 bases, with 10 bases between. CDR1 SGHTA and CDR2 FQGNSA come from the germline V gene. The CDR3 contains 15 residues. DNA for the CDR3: TGTGCCAGCAGCTTAGAGGCAGGGTCCTCCTACGAGCAGTACTTC. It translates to CASSLEAGSSYEQYF.

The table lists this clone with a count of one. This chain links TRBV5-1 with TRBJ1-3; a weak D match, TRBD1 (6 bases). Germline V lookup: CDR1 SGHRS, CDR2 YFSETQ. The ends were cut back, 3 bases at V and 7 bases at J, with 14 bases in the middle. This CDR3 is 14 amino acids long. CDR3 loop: CASSSTGAGNTIYF. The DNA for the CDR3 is TGCGCCAGCAGCTCGACGGGGGCCGGGAACACCATATATTTT.

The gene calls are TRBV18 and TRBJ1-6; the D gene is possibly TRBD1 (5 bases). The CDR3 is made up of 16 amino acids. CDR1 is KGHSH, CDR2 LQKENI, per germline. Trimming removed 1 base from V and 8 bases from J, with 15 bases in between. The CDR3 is CASSPLAGPRDSPLHF. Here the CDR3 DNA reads TGTGCCAGCTCACCACTAGCGGGACCGAGGGATTCACCCCTCCACTTT.

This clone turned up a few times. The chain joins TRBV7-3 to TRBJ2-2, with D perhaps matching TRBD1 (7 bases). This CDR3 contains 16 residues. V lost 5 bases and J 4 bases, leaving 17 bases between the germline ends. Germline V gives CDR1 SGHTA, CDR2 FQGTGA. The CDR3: CASSGQAPGATGELFF. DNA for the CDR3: TGTGCCAGCAGCGGACAGGCCCCGGGGGCCACCGGGGAGCTGTTTTTT.

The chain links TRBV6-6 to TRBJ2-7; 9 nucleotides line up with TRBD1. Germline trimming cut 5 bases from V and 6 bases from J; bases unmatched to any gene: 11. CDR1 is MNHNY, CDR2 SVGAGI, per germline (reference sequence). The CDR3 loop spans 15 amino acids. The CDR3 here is CASSPPGQGTREQYF. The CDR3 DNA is TGTGCCAGCAGTCCGCCGGGACAGGGCACCCGCGAGCAGTACTTC.

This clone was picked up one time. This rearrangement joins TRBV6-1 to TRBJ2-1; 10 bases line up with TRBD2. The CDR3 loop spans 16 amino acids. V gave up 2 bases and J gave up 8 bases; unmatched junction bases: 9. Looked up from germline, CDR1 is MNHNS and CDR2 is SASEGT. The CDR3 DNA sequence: TGTGCCAGCAGTGAACAGGTAGCGGGGGGTAGCGATGAGCAGTTCTTC. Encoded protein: CASSEQVAGGSDEQFF.

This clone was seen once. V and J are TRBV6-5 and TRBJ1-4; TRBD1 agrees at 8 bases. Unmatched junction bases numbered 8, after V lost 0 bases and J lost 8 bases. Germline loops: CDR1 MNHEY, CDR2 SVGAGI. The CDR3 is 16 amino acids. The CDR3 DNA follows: TGTGCCAGCAGTTACTCGACCGGACAGGGAGGCGAAAAACTGTTTTTT. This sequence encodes CASSYSTGQGGEKLFF.